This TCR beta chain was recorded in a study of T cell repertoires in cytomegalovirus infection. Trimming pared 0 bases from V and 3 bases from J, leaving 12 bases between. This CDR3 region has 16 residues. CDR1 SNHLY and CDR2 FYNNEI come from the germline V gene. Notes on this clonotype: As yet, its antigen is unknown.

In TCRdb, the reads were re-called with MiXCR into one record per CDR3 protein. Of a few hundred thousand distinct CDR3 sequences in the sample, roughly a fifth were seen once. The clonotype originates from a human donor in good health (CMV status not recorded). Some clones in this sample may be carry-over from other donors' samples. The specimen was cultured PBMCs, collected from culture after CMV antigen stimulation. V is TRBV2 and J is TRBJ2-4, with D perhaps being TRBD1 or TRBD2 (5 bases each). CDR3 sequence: CASSEAASGHKNIQYF. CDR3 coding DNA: TGTGCCAGCAGTGAAGCGGCCTCGGGGCACAAAAACATTCAGTACTTC.